Listed below are T cell receptor beta chains from one sample, sequenced in a study of cytomegalovirus exposure and HLA in healthy donors. Repertoires were generated with immunoSEQ multiplex PCR, while TCRdb's copy carries only in-frame clones and drops some. The data show over 100,000 clones, around four fifths seen once. Sequencing was done on a sample of PBMCs. These receptors were obtained from a male donor in good health and CMV-seronegative. The CDR3 runs from the conserved cysteine through the conserved F or W. Each record gives: D gene, V gene, J gene, clone size, CDR3 protein, CDR3 DNA. The D gene is left open where the match is weak. The listing skips clone size in some rows; elsewhere it reads once, few, many or a size class.

-	TRBV6-5	TRBJ1-5	-	CASSYSFGQPQHF	TGTGCCAGCAGTTACTCGTTCGGTCAGCCCCAGCATTTT
-	TRBV7-2	TRBJ2-7	-	CASTSTRVMGEQYF	TGTGCCAGCACCTCCACGCGGGTCATGGGCGAGCAGTACTTC
-	TRBV29-1	TRBJ2-7	-	CSVEGGNYEQYF	TGCAGCGTCGAGGGCGGGAACTACGAGCAGTACTTC
-	TRBV30	TRBJ1-2	-	CAWSVYSYGYTF	TGTGCCTGGAGTGTTTACAGCTATGGCTACACCTTC
-	TRBV7-2	TRBJ1-6	once	CASGPDSQGRGSPLHF	TGTGCCAGCGGCCCCGATTCACAGGGTAGAGGCTCACCCCTCCACTTT
-	TRBV6-5	TRBJ2-1	few	CATLGLLNEQFF	TGTGCCACCCTGGGGCTGCTCAATGAGCAGTTCTTC
-	TRBV7-9	TRBJ2-3	-	CASSQRLGSAIDTQYF	TGTGCCAGCAGCCAACGGTTAGGCAGCGCCATAGATACGCAGTATTTT
TRBD2	TRBV5-1	TRBJ2-7	-	CASSLVSGGYEQYF	TGCGCCAGCAGCTTGGTCAGCGGGGGTTACGAGCAGTACTTC
-	TRBV15	TRBJ2-1	-	CATSRERVSNEQFF	TGTGCCACCAGCAGAGAGAGGGTAAGCAATGAGCAGTTCTTC
TRBD1	TRBV9	TRBJ2-7	-	CASSAEDRVSYEQYF	TGTGCCAGCAGCGCCGAGGACAGGGTTTCCTACGAGCAGTACTTC
-	TRBV4-1	TRBJ1-3	-	CASSQDRGIGRNTIYF	TGCGCCAGCAGCCAAGATCGGGGAATAGGGAGAAACACCATATATTTT
TRBD1	TRBV28	TRBJ2-7	-	CASSLSILTGAGYEQYF	TGTGCCAGCAGTTTATCCATCCTGACAGGGGCGGGTTACGAGCAGTACTTC
-	TRBV28	TRBJ1-5	few	CASSLSGGSLQPQHF	TGTGCCAGCAGTTTGAGTGGGGGGTCACTTCAGCCCCAGCATTTT
-	TRBV6-5	TRBJ2-5	-	CASSLGGSEETQYF	TGTGCCAGCAGTCTCGGGGGATCGGAAGAGACCCAGTACTTC
TRBD1	TRBV6-1	TRBJ2-2	-	CASSVGQGDGELFF	TGTGCCAGCAGCGTCGGACAGGGTGACGGGGAGCTGTTTTTT
-	TRBV6-5	TRBJ1-3	-	CASENRGAGNTIYF	TGTGCCAGCGAAAACCGGGGGGCTGGAAACACCATATATTTT
TRBD1	TRBV5-1	TRBJ1-2	once	CASSLASSGGSTYGYTF	TGCGCCAGCAGCTTAGCCTCGTCAGGGGGCTCGACATATGGCTACACCTTC
TRBD2	TRBV7-9	TRBJ2-7	-	CASSSSGRGYEQYF	TGTGCCAGCAGCTCTAGCGGGCGGGGTTACGAGCAGTACTTC
TRBD1	TRBV5-4	TRBJ1-6	-	CASSLQTGVNSPLHF	TGTGCCAGCAGCCTACAAACAGGGGTAAACTCCCCCCTCCACTTT
-	TRBV2	TRBJ2-1	-	CASSERGRVPYNEQFF	TGTGCCAGCAGTGAACGAGGCAGGGTTCCCTACAATGAGCAGTTCTTC
-	TRBV15	TRBJ2-5	-	CATSRPGPETQYF	TGTGCCACCAGCAGGCCGGGTCCCGAGACCCAGTACTTC
-	TRBV7-2	TRBJ2-4	few	CASSLGPGSGGNIQYF	TGTGCCAGCAGCTTAGGTCCGGGGTCGGGTGGAAACATTCAGTACTTC
TRBD1	TRBV11-2	TRBJ2-1	-	CASSWTGGDNEQFF	TGTGCCAGCAGCTGGACAGGGGGGGACAATGAGCAGTTCTTC
-	TRBV28	TRBJ1-5	-	CASSSWDTNQPQHF	TGTGCCAGCAGTTCTTGGGACACCAATCAGCCCCAGCATTTT
-	TRBV5-8	TRBJ2-5	-	CASSLGSEAQETQYF	TGTGCCAGCAGCTTGGGGTCCGAAGCTCAAGAGACCCAGTACTTC
TRBD1	TRBV6-6	TRBJ2-1	-	CASSQGASYNEQFF	TGTGCCAGCTCACAGGGGGCCTCCTACAATGAGCAGTTCTTC
-	TRBV5-4	TRBJ2-3	-	CASSLGGPADTQYF	TGTGCCAGCAGCTTGGGGGGGCCGGCAGATACGCAGTATTTT
TRBD2	TRBV29-1	TRBJ2-7	-	CSVRTSGRGLSYEQYF	TGCAGCGTCCGGACTAGCGGGAGAGGTCTTAGCTACGAGCAGTACTTC
-	TRBV7-9	TRBJ2-2	-	CASSVLGGDTGELFF	TGTGCCAGCAGCGTGCTCGGAGGCGACACCGGGGAGCTGTTTTTT
-	TRBV5-5	TRBJ1-6	-	CASSFRGLGNSPLHF	TGTGCCAGCAGCTTTAGGGGGTTGGGAAATTCACCCCTCCACTTT
-	TRBV27	TRBJ1-5	-	CASSLWPNQPQHF	TGTGCCAGCAGTTTGTGGCCAAATCAGCCCCAGCATTTT
-	TRBV7-2	TRBJ1-5	few	CASSLGPADNQPQHF	TGTGCCAGCAGCTTAGGACCTGCGGATAATCAGCCCCAGCATTTT
-	TRBV4-3	TRBJ1-2	few	CASSQDRTDSYGYTF	TGCGCCAGCAGCCAAGATCGGACCGACAGCTATGGCTACACCTTC
-	TRBV2	TRBJ2-3	-	CASSRLSVGLADTQYF	TGTGCCAGCAGTAGACTATCGGTAGGGCTAGCAGATACGCAGTATTTT
TRBD1	TRBV6-5	TRBJ1-2	-	CASSLGTVYGYTF	TGTGCCAGCAGCCTCGGGACAGTCTATGGCTACACCTTC
TRBD1	TRBV14	TRBJ1-1	once	CASSQPGQLSEAFF	TGTGCCAGCAGCCAACCGGGACAGCTGAGTGAAGCTTTCTTT
TRBD1	TRBV6-1	TRBJ2-1	-	CASSGKGQFYNEQFF	TGTGCCAGCAGTGGCAAGGGACAGTTCTACAATGAGCAGTTCTTC
-	TRBV7-2	TRBJ2-7	few	CASSLRAPYEQYF	TGTGCCAGCAGCTTGAGAGCCCCCTACGAGCAGTACTTC
TRBD1	TRBV11-2	TRBJ1-2	few	CASSLAGGQGAYGYTF	TGTGCCAGCAGCTTAGCCGGAGGACAGGGGGCTTATGGCTACACCTTC
TRBD1	TRBV5-5	TRBJ2-7	-	CASSPFRQGDEQYF	TGTGCCAGCAGCCCCTTCAGACAGGGCGACGAGCAGTACTTC
-	TRBV4-1	TRBJ1-1	-	CASSLRGGSMNTEAFF	TGCGCCAGCAGCCTCCGGGGGGGCTCGATGAACACTGAAGCTTTCTTT
-	TRBV28	TRBJ2-2	-	CASSLVGLQGGELFF	TGTGCCAGCAGTTTGGTGGGACTCCAGGGAGGGGAGCTGTTTTTT
-	TRBV9	TRBJ2-1	few	CASSGMGPSNLYNEQFF	TGTGCCAGCAGTGGGATGGGGCCCAGTAACCTTTACAATGAGCAGTTCTTC